Each of the 32 T cell receptor beta chains below was sequenced from the same sample in a study of neoadjuvant anti-PD-1 for oral cavity cancer. TCRdb's copy holds only in-frame clones and misses some; the assay was immunoSEQ multiplex PCR. The sample consists of about 80,000 clones, roughly four fifths of them appearing once. Sequences were derived from PBMCs, sampled before nivolumab (anti-PD-1) treatment. The receptors were sampled from a person between 35 and 79 years old with oral cavity squamous cell carcinoma.

V gene TRBV5-1 combines with J gene TRBJ1-2; 9 bases fit TRBD1. Germline V gives CDR1 SGHRS, CDR2 YFSETQ. V was pared by 4 bases and J by 7 bases, with 14 bases of the junction left unmatched. There are 16 residues in the CDR3. CDR3 loop: CASSAALGTGIGGYTF. CDR3 coding DNA: TGCGCCAGCAGCGCCGCCCTCGGGACAGGGATAGGTGGCTACACCTTC.

The chain combines TRBV7-9 with TRBJ2-3, with a weak D call TRBD2 (5 bases). This CDR3 contains 15 residues. Germline values: CDR1 SEHNR, CDR2 FQNEAQ (reference sequence). Trimming took 3 bases from V and 1 from J, leaving 11 bases between them. The CDR3 nucleotides are TGTGCCAGCAGCTTCGAGGGTTCGGGCACAGATACGCAGTATTTT. This gives the protein CASSFEGSGTDTQYF.

V usage is TRBV19 and J usage is TRBJ1-2, with D uncertain. CDR1 LNHDA and CDR2 SQIVND come from the germline V gene (reference sequence). V was clipped by 0 bases and J by 9 bases, with 14 bases between them. The CDR3 is made up of 14 amino acids. The CDR3, as DNA: TGTGCCAGTAGTATAGAGGGCCGGAGGAAGAGCTACACCTTC. This codes for CASSIEGRRKSYTF. Based on the CDR3 plus reference TRBV19 and TRBJ1-2, the full variable domain is DGGITQSPKYLFRKEGQNVTLSCEQNLNHDAMYWYRQDPGQGLRLIYYSQIVNDFQKGDIAEGYSVSREKKESFPLTVTSAQKNPTAFYLCASSIEGRRKSYTFGSGTRLTVV.

This sequence joins TRBV19 and TRBJ1-5, with D perhaps matching TRBD1 (6 bases). V lost 6 bases, J lost 0 bases, and 12 bases lay in between. The CDR3 has 15 amino acids. CDR1 is LNHDA and CDR2 is SQIVND in the germline V gene (reference sequence). The CDR3 DNA sequence: TGTGCCAGTAGGGAAACAGGGAATAGCAATCAGCCCCAGCATTTT. It yields the protein CASRETGNSNQPQHF.

The chain is built from TRBV9 and TRBJ2-3, with D possibly matching TRBD2 (6 bases). CDR1 and CDR2 (germline): SGDLS, YYNGEE. The CDR3 spans 17 residues. The ends were cut back, 2 bases at V and 6 bases at J, with 22 bases in the middle. CDR3: CASSVSLGGTPPDTQYF. Written as DNA, the CDR3 is TGTGCCAGCAGCGTTAGCTTAGGCGGGACCCCGCCCGATACGCAGTATTTT.

V and J are TRBV15 and TRBJ1-5; D gene ambiguous. Between the trimmed V and J ends, which lost 0 bases and 7 bases, there was a span of 13 bases. Germline-derived CDR1 and CDR2 are LNHNV and YYDKDF (reference sequence). CDR3 length: 15 residues. CDR3 amino acids: CATSREKGKGQPQHF. CDR3 DNA: TGTGCCACCAGCAGAGAGAAAGGGAAAGGCCAGCCCCAGCATTTT.

The gene calls are TRBV5-1 and TRBJ2-5; D possibly corresponds to TRBD1 (5 bases). V shed 2 bases and J shed 3 bases, with 14 bases lying between them. CDR3 length: 15 residues. In germline, CDR1 is SGHRS, CDR2 YFSETQ. This CDR3 reads CASSLLADSKETQYF. Written as DNA, the CDR3 is TGCGCCAGCAGCTTACTGGCTGACAGCAAAGAGACCCAGTACTTC.

The gene calls are TRBV4-1 and TRBJ1-3; D not resolved. Germline V lookup: CDR1 MGHRA, CDR2 YSYEKL. Trimming stripped 0 bases from V and 3 bases from J, with 9 bases between. The length of the CDR3 is 15 residues. The CDR3 reads CASSQEWGNGNTIYF. Here the CDR3 DNA reads TGCGCCAGCAGCCAAGAATGGGGAAATGGAAACACCATATATTTT.

The chain recombines TRBV11-3 with TRBJ1-1; D is possibly TRBD1 (6 bases). The CDR3 runs to 17 residues. Germline V gene sequence: CDR1 SGHNT, CDR2 YENEEA. V was cut by 5 bases and J by 1 base, with 20 bases left in between. CDR3 nucleotides: TGTGCCAGCAGCACCCAGGAAGGGGGGGGTAGGAACACTGAAGCTTTCTTT. Translating it yields CASSTQEGGGRNTEAFF.

V usage is TRBV7-3 and J usage is TRBJ2-7; D is perhaps TRBD2 (5 bases). V was clipped by 5 bases and J by 0 bases, with 11 bases between them. CDR3 length: 14 residues. Germline-derived CDR1 and CDR2 are SGHTA and FQGTGA. The CDR3 bases are TGTGCCAGCAGCGCCCAGAGCGGCTCCTACGAGCAGTACTTC. It yields the protein CASSAQSGSYEQYF.

This chain links TRBV5-1 with TRBJ2-7; D is possibly TRBD2 (5 bases). The length of the CDR3 is 13 residues. Germline CDR1 and CDR2: SGHRS and YFSETQ. V lost 0 bases to trimming and J lost 5 bases, with 9 bases between them. CDR3 nucleotide sequence: TGCGCCAGCAGCTTGGCTCGAGGGAACGAGCAGTACTTC. This sequence encodes CASSLARGNEQYF.

This chain links TRBV7-2 with TRBJ1-2; TRBD1 might be the D (5 bases). The CDR3 runs 13 residues. V gave up 5 bases and J gave up 2 bases, with 9 bases separating them. Germline CDR1 and CDR2: SGHTA and FQGNSA. CDR3 residues: CASSQTANYGYTF. CDR3 in DNA: TGTGCCAGCAGCCAGACAGCGAACTATGGCTACACCTTC.

The rearrangement uses TRBV30 and TRBJ1-5; D is uncertain. V lost 1 base, J lost 5 bases, and 9 bases lay in between. This CDR3 has 13 amino acids. Germline CDR1 reads GTSNPN; CDR2 reads SVGIG (reference sequence). CDR3 in amino acids: CAWSESIDQPQHF. For the CDR3, the DNA is TGTGCCTGGAGTGAGTCGATAGATCAGCCCCAGCATTTT.

The rearrangement uses TRBV5-8 and TRBJ1-2; TRBD1 matches at 9 bases. With 1 base clipped from V and 6 bases from J, the junction kept 1 base outside the gene matches. The CDR3 sequence is 13 residues long. Germline values: CDR1 SGHTS, CDR2 YDEGEE. The CDR3 coding sequence is TGTGCCAGCAGCTTGAGACAGGGGGATGGCTACACCTTC. The encoded protein is CASSLRQGDGYTF. Filled out from reference TRBV5-8 and TRBJ1-2, the complete variable domain reads EAGVTQSPTHLIKTRGQQATLRCSPISGHTSVYWYQQALGLGLQFLLWYDEGEERNRGNFPPRFSGRQFPNYSSELNVNALELEDSALYLCASSLRQGDGYTFGSGTRLTVV.

CDR3 sequence reads: CASSDPGGYGYTF. The CDR3 DNA sequence: TGTGCCAGCAGTGACCCAGGGGGCTATGGCTACACCTTC. The rearrangement joins TRBV2 to TRBJ1-2; 7 nucleotides line up with TRBD1. The CDR3 is 13 amino acids. V shed 3 bases and J 4 bases; nucleotides not matched to a gene: 2. Germline V CDR1 and CDR2: SNHLY, FYNNEI.

CDR3 in DNA: TGTGCCAGCAAAAGGACCTCTGCCTCTGAAGCTTTCTTT. It is translated as CASKRTSASEAFF. The chain couples TRBV6-1 to TRBJ1-1; D is unresolved. CDR1 is MNHNS and CDR2 is SASEGT in the germline V gene. V lost 7 bases and J lost 6, with 15 bases in between. This CDR3 contains 13 residues.

The chain is built from TRBV9 and TRBJ2-2; D unclear. Germline CDR1 SGDLS, CDR2 YYNGEE. V lost 1 base to trimming and J lost 6 bases, with 4 bases between them. This CDR3 is 12 amino acids long. CDR3 nucleotides: TGTGCCAGCAGCGTACCCGCCGGGGAGCTGTTTTTT. It codes for CASSVPAGELFF.

V gene TRBV19 combines with J gene TRBJ1-5, with TRBD1 as a possible D gene (5 bases). Trimming left V 6 bases short and J 4 bases short, with 10 bases between. CDR1 and CDR2 (germline): LNHDA, SQIVND (reference sequence). The CDR3 has 13 amino acids. The CDR3 region is CASRRGGNQPQHF. DNA for the CDR3: TGTGCCAGTAGGCGGGGGGGAAATCAGCCCCAGCATTTT.

V gene TRBV5-1 combines with J gene TRBJ1-1, with D possibly being TRBD1 (5 bases). Germline assignment: CDR1 SGHRS and CDR2 YFSETQ. V gave up 2 bases and J gave up 1 base, with 15 bases separating them. This CDR3 region has 16 residues. The CDR3 coding sequence is TGCGCCAGCAGCTTAACGGGGGGTCTCGGGAACACTGAAGCTTTCTTT. The encoded protein is CASSLTGGLGNTEAFF.

This sequence joins TRBV2 and TRBJ2-1; 15 bases are a match to TRBD2. The CDR3 contains 15 residues. V was clipped by 8 bases and J by 7 bases; unmatched bases: 6. Germline CDR1 is SNHLY and CDR2 is FYNNEI. CDR3 region: CASRIGTSGRNEQFF. The CDR3 nucleotides are TGTGCCAGCCGGATAGGGACTAGCGGGAGGAATGAGCAGTTCTTC.

This clone was counted a single time. The chain recombines TRBV30 with TRBJ2-1; the D gene is possibly TRBD2 (5 bases). The CDR3 is 15 amino acids. CDR1 and CDR2 (germline): GTSNPN, SVGIG (reference sequence). V gave up 7 bases and J gave up 10 bases, with 26 bases separating them. The CDR3 sequence is CASSGRLPTGREQFF. CDR3 nucleotides: TGTGCCTCCAGTGGGAGACTGCCAACTGGCAGGGAGCAGTTCTTC.

V is TRBV5-4 and J is TRBJ2-7; 8 nucleotides line up with TRBD2. CDR1 and CDR2 from the germline V gene are SGHNT and YYREEE (reference sequence). Losses at the gene ends were 3 bases for V and 7 bases for J; bases not matched to a gene: 12. This CDR3 spans 15 amino acids. Written as DNA, the CDR3 is TGTGCCAGCAGCTCGGGGGGGTCTCGGGCCAAGGAGCAGTACTTC. Its protein is CASSSGGSRAKEQYF. The variable domain in full, completed from reference TRBV5-4 and TRBJ2-7, reads ETGVTQSPTHLIKTRGQQVTLRCSSQSGHNTVSWYQQALGQGPQFIFQYYREEENGRGNFPPRFSGLQFPNYSSELNVNALELDDSALYLCASSSGGSRAKEQYFGPGTRLTVT.

This chain links TRBV4-1 with TRBJ2-1; D gene ambiguous. Trimming shortened V by 0 bases and J by 7 bases, and 10 bases separated the two germline ends. The CDR3 extends over 14 amino acids. CDR1 and CDR2 from the germline V gene are MGHRA and YSYEKL. CDR3 in DNA: TGCGCCAGCAGCCAAGATCGGATAGTGAATGAGCAGTTCTTC. Translation gives CASSQDRIVNEQFF.

This rearrangement joins TRBV19 to TRBJ2-7; maybe TRBD2 (5 bases). V dropped 5 bases and J dropped 3 bases, with 20 bases sitting between them. Germline loops: CDR1 LNHDA, CDR2 SQIVND (reference sequence). The CDR3 loop spans 16 amino acids. This chain's CDR3 is CASSPPGTAGGYEQYF. Written as DNA, the CDR3 is TGTGCCAGTAGTCCTCCAGGCACTGCGGGTGGCTACGAGCAGTACTTC.

This clone was seen once. CDR3 residues: CASSSLDGQGGKEAFF. CDR3 coding DNA: TGTGCCAGCAGTTCCCTAGACGGCCAGGGGGGCAAAGAAGCTTTCTTT. The chain has TRBV6-5 and TRBJ1-1, with 7 bases aligning to TRBD1. CDR1 is MNHEY, CDR2 SVGAGI, per germline. The CDR3 has 16 residues. V was clipped by 4 bases and J by 8 bases; unmatched bases: 16.

This chain joins TRBV5-1 and TRBJ2-6; D gene ambiguous. CDR3 length equals 16 residues. CDR1 is SGHRS and CDR2 is YFSETQ in the germline V gene. Deletions cut 0 bases from V and 2 bases from J, with 9 bases between. CDR3 in DNA: TGCGCCAGCAGCTTGGGTTGGGGTACTGGGGCCAACGTCCTGACTTTC. It yields the protein CASSLGWGTGANVLTF.

This sequence joins TRBV7-9 and TRBJ1-1, with D tentatively TRBD1 (5 bases). The V end lost 4 bases, the J end lost 6 bases, and 12 bases lay between the germline ends. The CDR3 runs to 13 residues. CDR1 and CDR2 from the germline V gene are SEHNR and FQNEAQ (reference sequence). CDR3: CASSSSGGAEAFF. CDR3 nucleotides: TGTGCCAGCAGCTCCTCGGGGGGGGCTGAAGCTTTCTTT.

V and J are TRBV19 and TRBJ2-7; TRBD2 is a possible D gene (6 bases). V lost 5 bases and J lost 6, with 14 bases in between. The CDR3 sequence is 13 residues long. The germline gives CDR1 LNHDA, CDR2 SQIVND (reference sequence). Here the CDR3 DNA reads TGTGCCAGTAGTGTCCGACTAGACAGCGAGCAGTACTTC. Amino acid sequence: CASSVRLDSEQYF.

The CDR3 protein is CASTPQAGPYNEQFF. In DNA, the CDR3 is TGCGCCAGCACCCCTCAAGCGGGACCATACAATGAGCAGTTCTTC. The chain links TRBV5-1 to TRBJ2-1; 7 bases agree with TRBD2. V trimming: 6 bases; J trimming: 4 bases; junction bases outside the gene matches: 10. The CDR3 spans 15 residues. Germline CDR1 reads SGHRS; CDR2 reads YFSETQ. Together with reference TRBV5-1 and TRBJ2-1, the CDR3 gives the full variable domain: KAGVTQTPRYLIKTRGQQVTLSCSPISGHRSVSWYQQTPGQGLQFLFEYFSETQRNKGNFPGRFSGRQFSNSRSEMNVSTLELGDSALYLCASTPQAGPYNEQFFGPGTRLTVL.

The chain joins TRBV18 to TRBJ2-5; no definite D call. The CDR3 extends over 14 amino acids. V dropped 2 bases and J dropped 2 bases, with 9 bases sitting between them. Per the germline V gene, CDR1 is KGHSH and CDR2 is LQKENI. CDR3 sequence (DNA): TGTGCCAGCTCACCAAGGGCGGATCAAGAGACCCAGTACTTC. Translation: CASSPRADQETQYF.

This chain joins TRBV28 and TRBJ2-7; tentatively, D is TRBD2 (5 bases). There are 11 residues in the CDR3. Germline V lookup: CDR1 MDHEN, CDR2 SYDVKM. The V and J ends lost 3 bases and 12 bases respectively, with 12 bases between them. The DNA for the CDR3 is TGTGCCAGCAGTTTGAGTGGGAGATGGTACTTC. Translating gives CASSLSGRWYF.

The chain links TRBV5-1 to TRBJ2-1; D not certain. Trimming stripped 0 bases from V and 7 bases from J, with 14 bases between. Germline V gene sequence: CDR1 SGHRS, CDR2 YFSETQ. CDR3 length equals 15 residues. As DNA, the CDR3 is TGCGCCAGCAGCTTGGCCCGCAACAGTGTAAATGAGCAGTTCTTC. It codes for CASSLARNSVNEQFF.